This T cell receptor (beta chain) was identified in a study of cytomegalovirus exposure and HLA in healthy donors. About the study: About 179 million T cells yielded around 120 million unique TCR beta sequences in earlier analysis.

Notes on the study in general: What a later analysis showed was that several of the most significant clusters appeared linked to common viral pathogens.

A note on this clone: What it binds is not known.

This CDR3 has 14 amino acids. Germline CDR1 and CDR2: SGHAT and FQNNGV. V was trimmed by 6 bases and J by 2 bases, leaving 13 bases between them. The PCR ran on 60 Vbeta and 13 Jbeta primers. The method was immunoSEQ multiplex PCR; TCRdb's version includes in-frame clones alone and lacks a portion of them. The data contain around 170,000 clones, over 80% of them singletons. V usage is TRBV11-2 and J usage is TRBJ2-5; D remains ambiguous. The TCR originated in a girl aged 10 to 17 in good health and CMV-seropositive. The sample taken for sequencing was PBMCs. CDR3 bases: TGTGCCAGCAGTAGAAAAAGCGAGCAAGAGACCCAGTACTTC. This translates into CASSRKSEQETQYF. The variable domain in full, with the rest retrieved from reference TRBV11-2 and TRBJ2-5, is EAGVAQSPRYKIIEKRQSVAFWCNPISGHATLYWYQQILGQGPKLLIQFQNNGVVDDSQLPKDRFSAERLKGVDSTLKIQPAKLEDSAVYLCASSRKSEQETQYFGPGTRLLVL.